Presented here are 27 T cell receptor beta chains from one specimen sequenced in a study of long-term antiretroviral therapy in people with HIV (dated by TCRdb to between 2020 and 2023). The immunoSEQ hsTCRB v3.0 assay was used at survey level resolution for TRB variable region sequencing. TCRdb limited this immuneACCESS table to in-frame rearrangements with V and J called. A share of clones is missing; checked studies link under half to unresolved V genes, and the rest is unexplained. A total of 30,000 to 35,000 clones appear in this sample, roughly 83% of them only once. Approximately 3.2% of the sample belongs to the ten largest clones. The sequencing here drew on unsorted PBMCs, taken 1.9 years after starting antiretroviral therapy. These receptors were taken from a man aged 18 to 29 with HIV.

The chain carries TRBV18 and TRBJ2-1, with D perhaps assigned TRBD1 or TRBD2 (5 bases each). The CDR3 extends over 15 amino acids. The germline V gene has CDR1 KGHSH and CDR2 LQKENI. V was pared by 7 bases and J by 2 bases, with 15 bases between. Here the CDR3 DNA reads TGTGCCAGCTTGGCAGAGGGGATAACCTACAATGAGCAGTTCTTC. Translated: CASLAEGITYNEQFF.

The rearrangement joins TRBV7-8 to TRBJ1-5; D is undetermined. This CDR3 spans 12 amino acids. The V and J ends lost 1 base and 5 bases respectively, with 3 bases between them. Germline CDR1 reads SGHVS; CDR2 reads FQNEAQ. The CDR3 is CASSLGDQPQHF. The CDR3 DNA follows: TGTGCCAGCAGCTTAGGGGATCAGCCCCAGCATTTT.

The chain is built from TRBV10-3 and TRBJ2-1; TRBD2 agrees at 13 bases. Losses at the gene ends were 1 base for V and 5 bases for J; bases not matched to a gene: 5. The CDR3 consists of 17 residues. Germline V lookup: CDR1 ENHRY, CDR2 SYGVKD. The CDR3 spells CAISELTSGGDNNEQFF. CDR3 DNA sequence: TGTGCCATCAGTGAGTTAACTAGCGGGGGGGATAACAATGAGCAGTTCTTC.

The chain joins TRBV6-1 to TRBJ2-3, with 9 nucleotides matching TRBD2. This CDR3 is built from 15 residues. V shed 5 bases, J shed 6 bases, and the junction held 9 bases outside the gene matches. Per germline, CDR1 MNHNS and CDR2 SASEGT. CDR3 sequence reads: CASSLSGGPPDTQYF. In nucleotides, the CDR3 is TGTGCCAGCAGTTTAAGCGGGGGGCCGCCGGATACGCAGTATTTT.

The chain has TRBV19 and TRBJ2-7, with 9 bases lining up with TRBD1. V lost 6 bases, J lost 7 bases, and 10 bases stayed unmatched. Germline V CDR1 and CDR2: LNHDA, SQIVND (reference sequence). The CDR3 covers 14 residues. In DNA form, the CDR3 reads TGTGCCAGTAGACCGGGACAGGGAGTATGGGAGCAGTACTTC. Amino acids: CASRPGQGVWEQYF.

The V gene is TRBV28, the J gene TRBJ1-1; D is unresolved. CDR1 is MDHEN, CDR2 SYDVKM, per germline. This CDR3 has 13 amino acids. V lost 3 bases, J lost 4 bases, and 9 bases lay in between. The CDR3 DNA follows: TGTGCCAGCAGTTTCACGGCGTCCACTGAAGCTTTCTTT. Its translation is CASSFTASTEAFF.

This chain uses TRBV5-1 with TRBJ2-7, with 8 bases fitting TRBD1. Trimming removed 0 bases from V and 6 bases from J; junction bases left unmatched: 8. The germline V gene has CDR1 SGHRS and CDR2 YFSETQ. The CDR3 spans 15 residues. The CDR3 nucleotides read TGCGCCAGCAGCTTGGTTATGGACAGGGCCGCCGAGCAGTACTTC. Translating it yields CASSLVMDRAAEQYF.

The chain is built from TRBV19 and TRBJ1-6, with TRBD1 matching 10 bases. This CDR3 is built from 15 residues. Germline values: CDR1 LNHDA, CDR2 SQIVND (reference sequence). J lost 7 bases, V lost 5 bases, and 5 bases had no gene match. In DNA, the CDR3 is TGTGCCAGTAGTGGGACAGGGGAGTGGAATTCACCCCTCCACTTT. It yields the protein CASSGTGEWNSPLHF.

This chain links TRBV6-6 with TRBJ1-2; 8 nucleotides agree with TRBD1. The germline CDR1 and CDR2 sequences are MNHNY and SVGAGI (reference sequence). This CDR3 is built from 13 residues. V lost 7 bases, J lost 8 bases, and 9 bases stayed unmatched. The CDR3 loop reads CASTRTGLKGYTF. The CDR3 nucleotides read TGTGCCAGCACCCGGACAGGGTTAAAGGGCTACACCTTC.

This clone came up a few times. For the CDR3, the DNA is TGTGCCAGCGTCTCAAACACTGAAGCTTTCTTT. Amino acids: CASVSNTEAFF. V gene TRBV28 combines with J gene TRBJ1-1; D uncertain. The CDR3 length is 11 residues. V lost 8 bases, J lost 2 bases, and 6 bases lay in between. The germline CDR1 and CDR2 sequences are MDHEN and SYDVKM.

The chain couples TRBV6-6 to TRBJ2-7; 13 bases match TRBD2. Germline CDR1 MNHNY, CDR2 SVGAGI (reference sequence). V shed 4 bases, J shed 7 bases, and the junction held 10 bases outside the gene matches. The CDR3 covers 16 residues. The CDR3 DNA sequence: TGTGCCAGCAGTTCCCGAACTAGCGGGGGGGCCGTAGAGCAGTACGTC. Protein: CASSSRTSGGAVEQYV.

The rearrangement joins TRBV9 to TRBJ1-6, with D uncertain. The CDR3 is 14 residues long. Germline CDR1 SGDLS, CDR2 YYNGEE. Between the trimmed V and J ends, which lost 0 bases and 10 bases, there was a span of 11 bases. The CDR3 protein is CASSVEDGPSPLHF. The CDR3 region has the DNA TGTGCCAGCAGCGTAGAGGACGGCCCCTCACCCCTCCACTTT.

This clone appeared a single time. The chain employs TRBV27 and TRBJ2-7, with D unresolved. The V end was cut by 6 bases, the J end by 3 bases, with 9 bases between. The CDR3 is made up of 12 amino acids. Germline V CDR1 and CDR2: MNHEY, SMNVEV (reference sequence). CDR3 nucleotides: TGTGCCAGCAGCCCCGCTAACTACGAGCAGTACGTC. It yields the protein CASSPANYEQYV.

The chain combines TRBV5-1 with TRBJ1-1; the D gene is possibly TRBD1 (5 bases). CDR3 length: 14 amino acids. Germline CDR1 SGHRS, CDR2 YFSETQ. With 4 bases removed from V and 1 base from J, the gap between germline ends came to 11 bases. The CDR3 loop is CASSGSTENTEAFF. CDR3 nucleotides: TGCGCCAGCAGCGGATCGACAGAGAACACTGAAGCTTTCTTT.

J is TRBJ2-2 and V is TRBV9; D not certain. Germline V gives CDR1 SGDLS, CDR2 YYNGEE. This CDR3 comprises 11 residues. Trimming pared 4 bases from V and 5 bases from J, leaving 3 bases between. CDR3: CASSITGELFF. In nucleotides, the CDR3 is TGTGCCAGCAGCATAACCGGGGAGCTGTTTTTT.

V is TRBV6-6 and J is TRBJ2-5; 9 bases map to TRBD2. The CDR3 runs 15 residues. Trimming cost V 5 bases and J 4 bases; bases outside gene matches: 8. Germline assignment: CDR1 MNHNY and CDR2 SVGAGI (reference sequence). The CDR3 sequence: CASSPRLAGSETQYF. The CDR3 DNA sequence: TGTGCCAGCAGTCCCCGGCTAGCGGGGTCAGAGACCCAGTACTTC.

This CDR3 is CASSYGSNEKLFF. The CDR3, as DNA: TGTGCCAGCAGTTACGGAAGTAATGAAAAACTGTTTTTT. The V gene is TRBV6-5, the J gene TRBJ1-4, with D hard to call. The germline V gene encodes CDR1 MNHEY and CDR2 SVGAGI. The CDR3 has 13 residues. Trimming took 2 bases from V and 4 from J, leaving 5 bases between them.

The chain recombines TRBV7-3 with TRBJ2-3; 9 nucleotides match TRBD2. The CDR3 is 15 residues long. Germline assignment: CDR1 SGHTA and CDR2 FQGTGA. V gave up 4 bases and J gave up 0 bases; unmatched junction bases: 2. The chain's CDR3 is CASSSSGVSTDTQYF. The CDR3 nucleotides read TGTGCCAGCAGCTCTAGCGGGGTTAGCACAGATACGCAGTATTTT.

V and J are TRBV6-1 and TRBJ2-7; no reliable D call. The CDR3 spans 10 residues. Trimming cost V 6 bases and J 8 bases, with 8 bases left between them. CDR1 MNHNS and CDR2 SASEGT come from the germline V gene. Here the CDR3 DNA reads TGTGCCAGCAGCGACCATAAGCAGTACTTC. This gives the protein CASSDHKQYF.

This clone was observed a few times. CDR3 nucleotide sequence: TGTGCCAGCAGGTGGGCGGGGGCCTACGAGCAGTACTTC. Encoded protein: CASRWAGAYEQYF. This chain joins TRBV6-1 and TRBJ2-7; 7 positions agree with TRBD2. The CDR3 is 13 amino acids. Germline values: CDR1 MNHNS, CDR2 SASEGT. Losses at the gene ends were 6 bases for V and 2 bases for J; bases not matched to a gene: 4.

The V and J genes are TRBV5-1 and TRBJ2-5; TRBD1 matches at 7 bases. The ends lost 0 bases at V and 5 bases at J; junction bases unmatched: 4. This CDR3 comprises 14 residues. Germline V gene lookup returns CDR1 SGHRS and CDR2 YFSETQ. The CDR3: CASSLGQGFETQYF. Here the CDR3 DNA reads TGCGCCAGCAGCTTGGGACAGGGTTTTGAGACCCAGTACTTC.

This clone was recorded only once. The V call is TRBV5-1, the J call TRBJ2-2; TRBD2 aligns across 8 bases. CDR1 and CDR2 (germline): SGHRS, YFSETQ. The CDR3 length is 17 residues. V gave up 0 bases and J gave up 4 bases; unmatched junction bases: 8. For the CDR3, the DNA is TGCGCCAGCAGCTTGGGGGTCACTAGCGGCACCACCGGGGAGCTGTTTTTT. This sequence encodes CASSLGVTSGTTGELFF.

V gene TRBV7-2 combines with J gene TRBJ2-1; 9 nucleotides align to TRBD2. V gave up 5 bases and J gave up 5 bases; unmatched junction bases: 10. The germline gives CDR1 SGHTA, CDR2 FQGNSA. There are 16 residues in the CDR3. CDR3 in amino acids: CASSLTSLAGNNEQFF. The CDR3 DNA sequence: TGTGCCAGCAGCCTTACATCGCTAGCGGGGAACAATGAGCAGTTCTTC.

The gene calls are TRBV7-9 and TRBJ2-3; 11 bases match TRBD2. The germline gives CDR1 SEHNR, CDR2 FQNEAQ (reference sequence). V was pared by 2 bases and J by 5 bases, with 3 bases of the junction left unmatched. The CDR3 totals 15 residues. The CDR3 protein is CASSLFTSGGDTQYF. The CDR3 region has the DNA TGTGCCAGCAGCTTATTCACTAGCGGGGGAGATACGCAGTATTTT.

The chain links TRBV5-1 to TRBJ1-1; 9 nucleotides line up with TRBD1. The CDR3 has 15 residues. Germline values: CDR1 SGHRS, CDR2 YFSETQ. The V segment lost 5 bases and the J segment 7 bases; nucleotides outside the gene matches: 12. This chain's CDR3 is CASSLLGTGLVEAFF. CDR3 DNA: TGCGCCAGCAGTTTGCTGGGGACAGGGTTGGTTGAAGCTTTCTTT.

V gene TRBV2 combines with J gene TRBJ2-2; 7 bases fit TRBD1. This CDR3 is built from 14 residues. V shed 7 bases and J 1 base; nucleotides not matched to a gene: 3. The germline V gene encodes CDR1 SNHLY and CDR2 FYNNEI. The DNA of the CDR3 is TGTGCCAGCACTCGGGACAGGAACACCGGGGAGCTGTTTTTT. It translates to CASTRDRNTGELFF.

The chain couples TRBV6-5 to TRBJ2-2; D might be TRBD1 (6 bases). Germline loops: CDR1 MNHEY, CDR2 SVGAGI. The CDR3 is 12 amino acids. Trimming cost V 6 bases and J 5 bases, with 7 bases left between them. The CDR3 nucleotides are TGTGCCAGCAGGACAGGAACCGGGGAGCTGTTTTTT. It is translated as CASRTGTGELFF.